These 19 T cell receptor beta chains share one sample of origin, sequenced in a study of shared clonotypes between healthy human individuals. This table comes from immunoSEQ multiplex PCR, and its TCRdb copy is limited to in-frame clones, with some not included. The sample lists around 450,000 clones; around 79% were seen once. The material sequenced was PBMCs. The origin of the receptors is a middle-aged woman in good health. Some clones in this sample may be carry-over from other donors' samples.

The chain has TRBV27 and TRBJ2-1; D is uncertain. The CDR3 length is 15 residues. V lost 5 bases, J lost 0 bases, and 11 bases lay in between. Per the germline V gene, CDR1 is MNHEY and CDR2 is SMNVEV (reference sequence). Here the CDR3 reads CASSPDSRSYNEQFF. Here the CDR3 DNA reads TGTGCCAGCAGTCCAGACTCCCGCTCCTACAATGAGCAGTTCTTC.

This chain joins TRBV2 and TRBJ2-3; perhaps TRBD1 as D (7 bases). The germline V and J ends were trimmed by 11 bases and 4 bases, with 13 bases remaining between them. Germline V lookup: CDR1 SNHLY, CDR2 FYNNEI. This CDR3 spans 12 amino acids. CDR3 region: CAGQGGPDTQYF. Written as DNA, the CDR3 is TGTGCCGGCCAGGGGGGACCAGATACGCAGTATTTT.

This clone was counted once. V usage is TRBV30 and J usage is TRBJ1-6; 10 bases map to TRBD1. Germline assignment: CDR1 GTSNPN and CDR2 SVGIG (reference sequence). Losses at the gene ends were 2 bases for V and 9 bases for J; bases not matched to a gene: 4. The CDR3 contains 14 residues. The CDR3 DNA is TGTGCCTGGAGTCCAAGGACAGGGGGTTCACCCCTCCACTTT. It translates to CAWSPRTGGSPLHF.

This chain joins TRBV29-1 and TRBJ1-2; TRBD1 is a possible D gene (5 bases). Germline-derived CDR1 and CDR2 are SQVTM and ANQGSEA. The CDR3 runs to 13 residues. Trimming took 4 bases from V and 7 from J, leaving 16 bases between them. Written as DNA, the CDR3 is TGCAGCGTTGCAAGCCAGGGTTTCAGTGGCTACACCTTC. Protein product: CSVASQGFSGYTF.

This chain joins TRBV6-5 and TRBJ2-7; TRBD2 might be the D (6 bases). V lost 2 bases, J lost 3 bases, and 8 bases lay in between. This CDR3 region has 13 residues. The germline gives CDR1 MNHEY, CDR2 SVGAGI. The CDR3 region is CASSYPGGYEQYF. The CDR3 nucleotides read TGTGCCAGCAGTTACCCCGGGGGCTACGAGCAGTACTTC.

This chain uses TRBV4-3 with TRBJ2-5; 10 bases agree with TRBD2. V shed 0 bases and J 4 bases; nucleotides not matched to a gene: 20. Germline V CDR1 and CDR2: LGHNA, YSLEER. The CDR3 covers 21 residues. The CDR3 loop is CASSQEAVLGGLAGEVETQYF. The CDR3 DNA follows: TGCGCCAGCAGCCAAGAAGCCGTTCTAGGGGGTCTAGCGGGGGAGGTAGAGACCCAGTACTTC.

The chain employs TRBV27 and TRBJ2-5, with D possibly TRBD1 on 6 matching bases. CDR1 and CDR2 (germline): MNHEY, SMNVEV (reference sequence). Trimming left V 5 bases short and J 1 base short, with 8 bases between. The CDR3 consists of 13 residues. DNA for the CDR3: TGTGCCAGCAGTCCACAGGGCCAAGAGACCCAGTACTTC. It translates to CASSPQGQETQYF.

The J gene is TRBJ2-5, the V gene TRBV11-2; no clear D. Trimming cost V 5 bases and J 5 bases, with 9 bases left between them. There are 12 residues in the CDR3. Germline V gene data show CDR1 as SGHAT and CDR2 as FQNNGV. The CDR3 sequence: CASSEEGETQYF. The CDR3 DNA sequence: TGTGCCAGCAGCGAGGAAGGGGAGACCCAGTACTTC.

The chain employs TRBV5-4 and TRBJ2-7; perhaps TRBD2 as D (6 bases). The CDR3 extends over 14 amino acids. In germline, CDR1 is SGHNT, CDR2 YYREEE (reference sequence). V gave up 1 base and J gave up 2 bases, with 10 bases separating them. For the CDR3, the DNA is TGTGCCAGCAGCTTGCGGCGGGACCCCTACGAGCAGTACTTC. Its protein is CASSLRRDPYEQYF. Filled out from reference TRBV5-4 and TRBJ2-7, the complete variable domain reads ETGVTQSPTHLIKTRGQQVTLRCSSQSGHNTVSWYQQALGQGPQFIFQYYREEENGRGNFPPRFSGLQFPNYSSELNVNALELDDSALYLCASSLRRDPYEQYFGPGTRLTVT.

The J gene is TRBJ2-7, the V gene TRBV11-2; no clear D gene. V was cut by 1 base and J by 1 base, with 8 bases left in between. Looked up from germline, CDR1 is SGHAT and CDR2 is FQNNGV. The length of the CDR3 is 14 residues. The DNA of the CDR3 is TGTGCCAGCAGCTTAGTAGGGCCTTCCTACGAGCAGTACTTC. Its translation is CASSLVGPSYEQYF.

The V call is TRBV5-1, the J call TRBJ1-1; D is uncertain. The germline V and J ends were trimmed by 4 bases and 4 bases, with 17 bases remaining between them. Germline-derived CDR1 and CDR2 are SGHRS and YFSETQ. This CDR3 contains 15 residues. As DNA, the CDR3 is TGCGCCAGCAGCCCATTCGGGGAGTGGGGCACTGAAGCTTTCTTT. Protein product: CASSPFGEWGTEAFF.

V is TRBV27 and J is TRBJ2-1; 12 nucleotides align to TRBD2. The CDR3 extends over 16 amino acids. Unmatched junction bases numbered 5, after V lost 3 bases and J lost 5 bases. The germline V gene has CDR1 MNHEY and CDR2 SMNVEV (reference sequence). The CDR3 DNA reads TGTGCCAGCAGTTTCTTACTAGCGGGAGGCCACAATGAGCAGTTCTTC. Translating it yields CASSFLLAGGHNEQFF.

This rearrangement joins TRBV15 to TRBJ2-5; 8 positions match TRBD2. The CDR3 runs 14 residues. With 1 base clipped from V and 5 bases from J, the junction kept 3 bases outside the gene matches. CDR1 LNHNV and CDR2 YYDKDF come from the germline V gene (reference sequence). The CDR3 nucleotides are TGTGCCACCAGCAGAGTAGCGGGATACGAGACCCAGTACTTC. It yields the protein CATSRVAGYETQYF. Together with reference TRBV15 and TRBJ2-5, the CDR3 gives the full variable domain: DAMVIQNPRYQVTQFGKPVTLSCSQTLNHNVMYWYQQKSSQAPKLLFHYYDKDFNNEADTPDNFQSRRPNTSFCFLDIRSPGLGDTAMYLCATSRVAGYETQYFGPGTRLLVL.

The gene calls are TRBV5-1 and TRBJ2-2; TRBD2 agrees at 12 bases. Trimming at V came to 0 bases and at J to 8 bases, leaving 8 bases not matched to a gene. The CDR3 contains 17 residues. The germline CDR1 and CDR2 sequences are SGHRS and YFSETQ. The CDR3 sequence is CASSLAVLAGGGGELFF. CDR3 DNA: TGCGCCAGCAGCTTGGCTGTACTAGCGGGAGGCGGTGGGGAGCTGTTTTTT. The whole variable domain, remainder taken from reference TRBV5-1 and TRBJ2-2, is KAGVTQTPRYLIKTRGQQVTLSCSPISGHRSVSWYQQTPGQGLQFLFEYFSETQRNKGNFPGRFSGRQFSNSRSEMNVSTLELGDSALYLCASSLAVLAGGGGELFFGEGSRLTVL.

The V call is TRBV19, the J call TRBJ2-3; D may match TRBD1 or TRBD2 (5 bases each). This CDR3 has 13 amino acids. In germline, CDR1 is LNHDA, CDR2 SQIVND (reference sequence). Trimming took off 5 bases at V and 6 bases at J, with 12 bases between the two ends. CDR3 bases: TGTGCCAGTAGTCGGGACCGCGCCGATACGCAGTATTTT. Its translation is CASSRDRADTQYF.

This sequence joins TRBV18 and TRBJ2-5; 8 bases are shared with TRBD1. The DNA end is a closer match to TRBJ2-7, so the J assignment may be wrong. CDR3 length equals 14 residues. From germline, CDR1 is KGHSH and CDR2 LQKENI. The CDR3 sequence: CASSPLRQGIEQYF. The CDR3 region has the DNA TGTGCCAGCTCACCACTTCGACAGGGGATCGAGCAGTACTTC.

The rearrangement links TRBV5-1 to TRBJ2-3; TRBD2 matches 8 bases. The V segment lost 7 bases and the J segment 1 base; nucleotides outside the gene matches: 8. CDR3 length: 15 amino acids. Germline V gene lookup returns CDR1 SGHRS and CDR2 YFSETQ. The CDR3 bases are TGCGCCAGCGGAACGAGCGGGAGCCGCACAGATACGCAGTATTTT. Translating it yields CASGTSGSRTDTQYF.

This chain links TRBV11-2 with TRBJ1-6; D gene unclear. V was clipped by 0 bases and J by 10 bases, with 16 bases between them. This CDR3 is built from 16 residues. Germline CDR1 SGHAT, CDR2 FQNNGV. CDR3 residues: CASSLERGGLGSPLHF. The DNA of the CDR3 is TGTGCCAGCAGCTTAGAGCGTGGAGGGCTAGGGTCACCCCTCCACTTT.

This chain links TRBV18 with TRBJ1-1, with 9 nucleotides matching TRBD1. V dropped 1 base and J dropped 0; count of bases not matched to a gene: 15. CDR1 and CDR2 from the germline V gene are KGHSH and LQKENI. The CDR3 is 20 residues long. Here the CDR3 DNA reads TGTGCCAGCTCACCACGGTTCGGCGGGACAGGGCGGCGGATGAACACTGAAGCTTTCTTT. Encoded protein: CASSPRFGGTGRRMNTEAFF.